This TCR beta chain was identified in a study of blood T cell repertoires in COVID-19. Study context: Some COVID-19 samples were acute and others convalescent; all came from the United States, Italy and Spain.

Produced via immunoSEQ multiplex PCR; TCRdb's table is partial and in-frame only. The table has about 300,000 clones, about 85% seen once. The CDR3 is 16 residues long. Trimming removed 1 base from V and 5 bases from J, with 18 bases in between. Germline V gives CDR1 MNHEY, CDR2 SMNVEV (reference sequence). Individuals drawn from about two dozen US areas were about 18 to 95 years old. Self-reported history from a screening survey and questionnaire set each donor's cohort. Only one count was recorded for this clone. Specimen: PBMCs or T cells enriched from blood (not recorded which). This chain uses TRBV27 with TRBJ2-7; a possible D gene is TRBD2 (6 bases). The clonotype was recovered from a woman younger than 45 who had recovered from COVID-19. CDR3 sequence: CASSLLGSAGFDEQYF. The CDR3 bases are TGTGCCAGCAGTTTATTGGGCAGCGCGGGGTTTGACGAGCAGTACTTC.